This TCR beta chain was observed in a study of graft-versus-host responses after intestinal transplantation. On the study more broadly: As for transplant type, recipients had multivisceral, liver-intestinal, or isolated intestinal grafts. Every one of the recipients received anti-thymocyte globulin induction and afterwards took tacrolimus and steroids for roughly three years. Study outcomes and limitations: Peak circulating GvH clone levels tracked with early post-transplant HvG declines. Some GvH clones were seen earlier in gut or blood, suggesting intestinal origin.

Sequencing used immunoSEQ multiplex PCR; TCRdb keeps in-frame clones, though not all of them. The top ten clones hold roughly 0.43% of a sample with some 90,000 clones, about 90% of them seen once. Only one count was recorded for this clone. Its antigen is not known. The origin of this receptor is a human donor who was the organ donor for an intestinal transplant. The sample here was unstimulated CD8+ T cells sorted from spleen or lymph node cells, taken before transplant.

The CDR3 nucleotides are TGTGCCAGCAGCTCGGGACTAGCCAAAAACATTCAGTACTTC. It codes for CASSSGLAKNIQYF. This chain connects TRBV13 to TRBJ2-4; a possible D gene is TRBD2 (6 bases). The CDR3 is 14 amino acids. Germline V gene data show CDR1 as PRHDT and CDR2 as FYEKMQ (reference sequence). Deletions cut 4 bases from V and 0 bases from J, with 7 bases between.